These 30 T cell receptor beta chains share one sample of origin, sequenced in a study of CD8+CD57+ T cells in acquired aplastic anemia (dated by TCRdb to 2017 to 2018). Sequencing was performed on an Illumina HiSeq 2000. Profiling of TCR beta VDJ combinations and CDR3 sequences used genomic DNA as the template. Through fastp at Q25 and MiXCR, TCRdb rebuilt clones from the public reads, retaining in-frame beta chains. Rows with a matching CDR3 protein are joined into one entry that keeps the most common DNA and genes. Present in this sample are about 190,000 distinct CDR3 sequences, 55% to 70% of which were seen just once. The ten largest make up around 45% of the sample. Sequencing input: sorted CD4+, CD8+, or CD8+CD57+ T cells (not recorded which) from PBMCs. The receptors were gathered from a human donor with severe aplastic anemia or a healthy control (not recorded which).

The chain carries TRBV4-2 and TRBJ2-3, with TRBD2 identical over 13 bases. Germline V gene data show CDR1 as LGHNA and CDR2 as YNFKEQ. The length of the CDR3 is 15 residues. Trimming cost V 4 bases and J 9 bases; bases outside gene matches: 7. The CDR3: CASSRGGTSGITQYF. Written as DNA, the CDR3 is TGTGCCAGCAGCCGAGGAGGGACTAGCGGGATCACGCAGTATTTT.

Concerning this clonotype: Because the CDR3 is missing its conserved closing phenylalanine or tryptophan, this is likely a read error. The DNA is left out, because the CDR3 cannot be placed on it with certainty; the CDR3 is given as TCRdb lists it. The gene calls are TRBV6-1 and TRBJ1-2. The CDR3 numbers 14 amino acids, ends counted. Germline loops: CDR1 MNHNS, CDR2 SASEGT. This CDR3 reads CASSEARGRDILIV.

This clonotype was observed once. This sequence joins TRBV7-2 and TRBJ2-7; 10 bases align to TRBD1. The trim removed 6 bases at V and 2 bases at J, leaving 7 bases unmatched. The CDR3 has 15 amino acids. Germline CDR1 reads SGHTA; CDR2 reads FQGNSA. CDR3 bases: TGTGCCAGCAGATCCGGGACAGGGGACCCCTACGAGCAGTACTTC. Its translation: CASRSGTGDPYEQYF.

The chain couples TRBV7-6 to TRBJ2-1; D not resolved. CDR1 is SGHVS and CDR2 is FNYEAQ in the germline V gene. This CDR3 contains 13 residues. V lost 1 base to trimming and J lost 9 bases, with 10 bases between them. The DNA of the CDR3 is TGTGCCAGCAGCTTAGGGCCCTCCGTTGAGCAGTTCTTC. Protein sequence: CASSLGPSVEQFF.

In its sample, this clonotype was seen once. V gene TRBV10-3 combines with J gene TRBJ1-1, with D possibly being TRBD1 (5 bases). Germline assignment: CDR1 ENHRY and CDR2 SYGVKD. The ends were cut back, 4 bases at V and 6 bases at J, with 12 bases in the middle. The CDR3 covers 13 residues. CDR3 loop: CAISGVGDAEAFF. In nucleotides, the CDR3 is TGTGCCATCAGTGGTGTAGGGGACGCTGAAGCTTTCTTT.

This clonotype was seen more than once but under ten times. The rearrangement uses TRBV19 and TRBJ1-3; the D is unclear. Per germline, CDR1 LNHDA and CDR2 SQIVND (reference sequence). The CDR3 has 13 amino acids. The V and J ends lost 4 bases and 0 bases respectively, with 4 bases between them. The CDR3 spells CASSTRSGNTIYF. Written as DNA, the CDR3 is TGTGCCAGTAGTACCCGCTCTGGAAACACCATATATTTT. Full variable domain (remainder filled in from reference TRBV19 and TRBJ1-3): DGGITQSPKYLFRKEGQNVTLSCEQNLNHDAMYWYRQDPGQGLRLIYYSQIVNDFQKGDIAEGYSVSREKKESFPLTVTSAQKNPTAFYLCASSTRSGNTIYFGEGSWLTVV.

This clonotype came up once. The chain has TRBV5-4 and TRBJ2-5; perhaps TRBD1 as D (5 bases). The CDR3 consists of 15 residues. Trimming left V 0 bases short and J 0 bases short, with 9 bases between. Germline V gene data show CDR1 as SGHNT and CDR2 as YYREEE (reference sequence). CDR3 bases: TGTGCCAGCAGCTTGGGGGGCAGGGACCAAGAGACCCAGTACTTC. It yields the protein CASSLGGRDQETQYF.

With regard to this clonotype: Sequence at one end of the junction differs from germline and may be a read error. The rearrangement links TRBV5-1 to TRBJ2-5, with 14 bases matching TRBD2. Germline V gene lookup returns CDR1 SGHRS and CDR2 YFSETQ. This CDR3 has 16 amino acids. The CDR3 DNA reads as TGTGCCAGCAGCGCGACTAGCGGGGGGGCCCAGGAGACCCAGTACTTC. It codes for CASSATSGGAQETQYF. The full variable domain, with the rest looked up from reference TRBV5-1 and TRBJ2-5, is KAGVTQTPRYLIKTRGQQVTLSCSPISGHRSVSWYQQTPGQGLQFLFEYFSETQRNKGNFPGRFSGRQFSNSRSEMNVSTLELGDSALYLCASSATSGGAQETQYFGPGTRLLVL.

Note on this clonotype: The germline gene is not matched at one end of the junction; a read error may be the cause. This sequence joins TRBV7-2 and TRBJ2-7; 9 bases are a match to TRBD1. The germline gives CDR1 SGHTA, CDR2 FQGNSA. The CDR3 is 13 amino acids. CDR3 sequence reads: CASSLGGQGGILF. DNA for the CDR3: TGTGCCAGCAGCTTGGGGGGACAGGGTGGTATCCTCTTC.

The CDR3 reads CSAIISANEKLFF. CDR3 DNA: TGCAGTGCTATTATATCGGCTAATGAAAAACTGTTTTTT. The chain recombines TRBV20-1 with TRBJ1-4, with unresolved D. The CDR3 covers 13 residues. V was trimmed by 4 bases and J by 3 bases, leaving 9 bases between them. CDR1 is DFQATT, CDR2 SNEGSKA, per germline (reference sequence).

The sample holds a few counts of this clonotype. The gene calls are TRBV20-1 and TRBJ2-5; D call uncertain. The CDR3 runs 12 residues. Trimming left V 3 bases short and J 5 bases short, with 10 bases between. CDR1 is DFQATT and CDR2 is SNEGSKA in the germline V gene (reference sequence). CDR3 DNA: TGCAGTGCTAGCTCGATTCTGGAGACCCAGTACTTC. Protein: CSASSILETQYF.

Details on this clonotype: At one end, the junction sequence differs from germline, possibly due to a read error. V gene TRBV10-3 combines with J gene TRBJ2-7, with TRBD2 as a possible D gene (8 bases). The CDR3 is made up of 18 amino acids. Germline V gene sequence: CDR1 ENHRY, CDR2 SYGVKD. The CDR3 is CASSQKRDSLSGGYEQYF. The CDR3 DNA reads TGTGCCAGCAGTCAGAAACGGGACAGCTTAAGCGGGGGCTACGAGCAGTACTTC.

The chain employs TRBV20-1 and TRBJ2-3; TRBD1 aligns across 9 bases. The trim removed 6 bases at V and 5 bases at J, leaving 15 bases unmatched. Germline V gene data show CDR1 as DFQATT and CDR2 as SNEGSKA (reference sequence). The CDR3 extends over 16 amino acids. CDR3 nucleotides: TGCAGTGCCCACCCAACCGGGACAGGGATTCGAGATACGCAGTATTTT. It yields the protein CSAHPTGTGIRDTQYF.

The chain uses TRBV7-2 and TRBJ1-5; possibly TRBD1 for D (5 bases). This CDR3 contains 13 residues. V was trimmed by 2 bases and J by 6 bases, leaving 8 bases between them. The germline V gene has CDR1 SGHTA and CDR2 FQGNSA. The CDR3 here is CASSLTGLQPQHF. The CDR3 DNA follows: TGTGCCAGCAGCTTAACGGGACTTCAGCCCCAGCATTTT.

The genes are TRBV5-1 and TRBJ2-7, with 7 nucleotides matching TRBD1. Germline trimming cut 3 bases from V and 7 bases from J; bases unmatched to any gene: 13. CDR1 is SGHRS, CDR2 YFSETQ, per germline. The CDR3 spans 15 residues. CDR3 in DNA: TGCGCCAGCAGCTCTGGACAGGCGTGGTTGGGAGAGCAGTACTTC. The encoded protein is CASSSGQAWLGEQYF. Complete variable domain (other parts from reference TRBV5-1 and TRBJ2-7): KAGVTQTPRYLIKTRGQQVTLSCSPISGHRSVSWYQQTPGQGLQFLFEYFSETQRNKGNFPGRFSGRQFSNSRSEMNVSTLELGDSALYLCASSSGQAWLGEQYFGPGTRLTVT.

This clonotype was counted a few times. The V and J genes are TRBV9 and TRBJ2-5; D is unresolved. The CDR3 length is 12 residues. CDR1 SGDLS and CDR2 YYNGEE come from the germline V gene. The V gene lost 3 bases and the J gene lost 5 bases, with 8 bases spanning the gap. The CDR3 DNA sequence: TGTGCCAGCAGCGGAATAGAGGAGACCCAGTACTTC. Amino acids: CASSGIEETQYF.

The rearrangement uses TRBV5-4 and TRBJ1-5; D ambiguous. Trimming removed 3 bases at V and 0 bases at J, with 13 bases between. Looked up from germline, CDR1 is SGHNT and CDR2 is YYREEE (reference sequence). This CDR3 has 16 amino acids. CDR3 nucleotides: TGTGCCAGCAGCTCCGGGTTCGGGGATAGCAATCAGCCCCAGCATTTT. Protein sequence: CASSSGFGDSNQPQHF.

The chain combines TRBV20-1 with TRBJ2-1; 13 positions match TRBD2. CDR1 is DFQATT and CDR2 is SNEGSKA in the germline V gene (reference sequence). The ends lost 5 bases at V and 8 bases at J; junction bases unmatched: 12. There are 16 residues in the CDR3. DNA for the CDR3: TGCAGTGCTGGACGGACTAGCGGGAGAGGTTATGATGAGCAGTTCTTC. This codes for CSAGRTSGRGYDEQFF.

This clonotype was detected only a few times. The CDR3 DNA reads as TGTGCCAGCAGCCCTAGCGGGAGCACAGATACGCAGTATTTT. It yields the protein CASSPSGSTDTQYF. This chain links TRBV7-2 with TRBJ2-3, with 8 positions matching TRBD2. Germline CDR1 is SGHTA and CDR2 is FQGNSA. V dropped 5 bases and J dropped 0; count of bases not matched to a gene: 1. This CDR3 region has 14 residues.

The chain is built from TRBV7-3 and TRBJ1-1; D gene ambiguous. Germline CDR1 reads SGHTA; CDR2 reads FQGTGA. The CDR3 has 15 amino acids. Trimming pared 2 bases from V and 1 base from J, leaving 11 bases between. The CDR3 loop reads CASSLSVGSNTEAFF. CDR3 nucleotides: TGTGCCAGCAGCTTATCCGTGGGCTCGAACACTGAAGCTTTCTTT. The full variable domain, completed using reference TRBV7-3 and TRBJ1-1, is GAGVSQTPSNKVTEKGKYVELRCDPISGHTALYWYRQSLGQGPEFLIYFQGTGAADDSGLPNDRFFAVRPEGSVSTLKIQRTERGDSAVYLCASSLSVGSNTEAFFGQGTRLTVV.

The chain couples TRBV15 to TRBJ2-3; 10 nucleotides align to TRBD2. The CDR3 loop spans 18 amino acids. In germline, CDR1 is LNHNV, CDR2 YYDKDF (reference sequence). The J segment lost 5 bases and the V segment lost 3 bases, leaving 14 bases of the junction unmatched. In DNA form, the CDR3 reads TGTGCCACCAGCAGCCCCTTCCAAGCGGGGGGGGGGGAAGATACGCAGTATTTT. Its translation: CATSSPFQAGGGEDTQYF.

This clonotype has ten or more counts. The V call is TRBV4-2, the J call TRBJ1-6; TRBD1 matches 8 bases. The germline gives CDR1 LGHNA, CDR2 YNFKEQ. The CDR3 consists of 15 residues. V lost 5 bases to trimming and J lost 9 bases; unmatched junction nucleotides: 9. The CDR3 DNA reads as TGTGCCAGCAGCGCCGGGACAGGCGAATTTTCACCCCTCCACTTT. Amino acid sequence: CASSAGTGEFSPLHF.

The chain recombines TRBV5-1 with TRBJ2-3; D is uncertain. The CDR3 has 13 amino acids. Germline values: CDR1 SGHRS, CDR2 YFSETQ. Trimming left V 1 base short and J 1 base short, with 4 bases between. The CDR3 reads CASSLYGTDTQYF. The CDR3 DNA follows: TGCGCCAGCAGCTTGTACGGCACAGATACGCAGTATTTT.

V usage is TRBV7-2 and J usage is TRBJ2-2; TRBD1 matches at 8 bases. This CDR3 is built from 16 residues. V gave up 5 bases and J gave up 2 bases; unmatched junction bases: 7. Germline-derived CDR1 and CDR2 are SGHTA and FQGNSA. The CDR3 DNA follows: TGTGCCAGCAGCCCCAGGGGGCCCCCAAACACCGGGGAGCTGTTTTTT. Its protein product is CASSPRGPPNTGELFF.

CDR3 amino acids: CASSYSDGANVLTF. In DNA, the CDR3 is TGTGCCAGCAGTTACTCGGATGGGGCCAACGTCCTGACTTTC. The rearrangement joins TRBV6-6 to TRBJ2-6, with no clear D. Germline CDR1 reads MNHNY; CDR2 reads SVGAGI (reference sequence). The CDR3 runs 14 residues. Trimming pared 0 bases from V and 3 bases from J, leaving 3 bases between.

Ten or more counts support this clonotype. In nucleotides, the CDR3 is TGTGCCTGGAGTGTACTAGGGACAGGGGGCGCGGATGGCTACACCTTC. It specifies CAWSVLGTGGADGYTF. The chain employs TRBV30 and TRBJ1-2; 12 nucleotides align to TRBD1. V lost 0 bases and J lost 6; bases outside the gene matches: 8. Looked up from germline, CDR1 is GTSNPN and CDR2 is SVGIG (reference sequence). The CDR3 covers 16 residues. The whole variable domain, filled in from reference TRBV30 and TRBJ1-2, reads SQTIHQWPATLVQPVGSPLSLECTVEGTSNPNLYWYRQAAGRGLQLLFYSVGIGQISSEVPQNLSASRPQDRQFILSSKKLLLSDSGFYLCAWSVLGTGGADGYTFGSGTRLTVV.

The chain employs TRBV7-3 and TRBJ2-1, with 9 bases fitting TRBD1. The CDR3 consists of 15 residues. J lost 12 bases, V lost 2 bases, and 11 bases had no gene match. Per germline, CDR1 SGHTA and CDR2 FQGTGA. The CDR3 is CASSLGTGITDTQFF. The CDR3 DNA follows: TGTGCCAGCAGCTTAGGGACAGGGATCACAGATACGCAGTTCTTC.

This clonotype has only one observation. The chain employs TRBV20-1 and TRBJ1-6, with TRBD1 identical over 8 bases. The V gene's germline CDR1 is DFQATT and CDR2 SNEGSKA (reference sequence). V shed 4 bases and J 9 bases; nucleotides not matched to a gene: 11. The CDR3 has 15 amino acids. The CDR3 loop is CSAKDRGRRGSPLHF. CDR3 bases: TGCAGTGCTAAAGACAGGGGCAGAAGGGGTTCACCCCTCCACTTT.

As to this clonotype: The junction and the germline gene differ at one end; a read error may be behind it. The chain employs TRBV9 and TRBJ2-5, with a weak D call TRBD2 (5 bases). This CDR3 region has 14 residues. The germline V gene has CDR1 SGDLS and CDR2 YYNGEE. The CDR3 protein is CASSQLGPGETQHF. The CDR3 DNA is TGTGCCAGCAGCCAATTGGGCCCCGGGGAGACCCAGCACTTC.

The V call is TRBV14, the J call TRBJ2-7; D not certain. The germline V and J ends were trimmed by 0 bases and 10 bases, with 10 bases remaining between them. The V gene's germline CDR1 is SGHDN and CDR2 FVKESK. This CDR3 region has 12 residues. CDR3 residues: CASSQDGLEQYF. As DNA, the CDR3 is TGTGCCAGCAGCCAAGACGGCCTCGAACAGTACTTC.